The 8 T cell receptor beta chains below were found in one sample sequenced in a study of T-cell memory formation after mild COVID-19. TCRdb re-called the 5' RACE reads through MiXCR, storing one row per CDR3 protein. Seen here are roughly 380,000 distinct CDR3 sequences, 25% to 30% observed once, and the top ten hold roughly 13%. Specimen: PBMCs or a T cell subset sorted from them (not recorded which). The receptor set was obtained from an adult woman who had mild COVID-19 (a few samples of this study predate the infection). Cell type and time point are not known.

This clonotype occurred a few times. J is TRBJ2-2 and V is TRBV7-6; D remains unclear. Trimming left V 3 bases short and J 0 bases short, with 11 bases between. This CDR3 comprises 16 residues. Germline CDR1 SGHVS, CDR2 FNYEAQ. As DNA, the CDR3 is TGTGCCAGCAGCTTGAGACCAACTACGAACACCGGGGAGCTGTTTTTT. Residues: CASSLRPTTNTGELFF.

Only a few counts were recorded for this clonotype. The rearrangement links TRBV20-1 to TRBJ2-1, with a weak D call TRBD1 (6 bases). The CDR3 runs to 15 residues. Germline V gene sequence: CDR1 DFQATT, CDR2 SNEGSKA (reference sequence). V was shortened by 0 bases and J by 3 bases, with 12 bases between the two germline ends. CDR3 bases: TGCAGTGCTAGAGACAGGGGCCTGGGCTACAATGAGCAGTTCTTC. It is translated as CSARDRGLGYNEQFF.

The table lists this clonotype with a few counts. The chain recombines TRBV9 with TRBJ2-2, with D perhaps TRBD1 or TRBD2 (5 bases each). The germline V gene has CDR1 SGDLS and CDR2 YYNGEE. V lost 0 bases and J lost 7, with 10 bases in between. This CDR3 comprises 14 residues. CDR3 nucleotide sequence: TGTGCCAGCAGCGTAGAAGGGGCGGGCGGGGAGCTGTTTTTT. Its protein is CASSVEGAGGELFF.

V and J are TRBV5-1 and TRBJ2-3; D is unclear. The CDR3 loop spans 14 amino acids. Germline CDR1 and CDR2: SGHRS and YFSETQ. V lost 0 bases, J lost 3 bases, and 8 bases lay in between. CDR3: CASSLDAETDTQYF. The CDR3 DNA reads TGCGCCAGCAGCTTGGACGCCGAGACAGATACGCAGTATTTT.

The DNA of the CDR3 is TGCAGTGCTGGGACTCGAGGGGAGCTGTTTTTT. Its translation: CSAGTRGELFF. V is TRBV20-1 and J is TRBJ2-2; D might be TRBD2 (6 bases). Trimming took 5 bases from V and 8 from J, leaving 9 bases between them. This CDR3 has 11 amino acids. Germline V gene data show CDR1 as DFQATT and CDR2 as SNEGSKA (reference sequence).

This chain uses TRBV7-9 with TRBJ1-1; 9 bases agree with TRBD1. Germline V gene sequence: CDR1 SEHNR, CDR2 FQNEAQ (reference sequence). CDR3 length: 13 residues. With V trimmed by 6 bases and J by 5 bases, 4 bases remained unmatched. The CDR3 DNA reads TGTGCCAGCAGTGCCGGACAGGGGACTGAAGCTTTCTTT. It codes for CASSAGQGTEAFF.

The genes are TRBV5-1 and TRBJ2-2, with 7 bases matching TRBD1. V trimming: 5 bases; J trimming: 6 bases; junction bases outside the gene matches: 10. The CDR3 has 15 residues. Germline V gene lookup returns CDR1 SGHRS and CDR2 YFSETQ. The CDR3, as DNA: TGCGCCAGCAGATTGCAGGGGGACGGAGCCGGGGAGCTGTTTTTT. As protein: CASRLQGDGAGELFF.

This clonotype was counted a few times. The chain joins TRBV6-2 or TRBV6-3 to TRBJ2-3; no clear D. CDR1 is MNHEY and CDR2 is SVGEGT in the germline V gene. Trimming took 8 bases from V and 14 from J, leaving 20 bases between them. The CDR3 has 12 residues. The CDR3 here is CASVSLAVVMYF. Here the CDR3 DNA reads TGTGCCAGCGTTTCATTGGCTGTGGTAATGTATTTT.